Detailed here is one T cell receptor beta chain. J lost 5 bases, V lost 4 bases, and 8 bases had no gene match. This CDR3 has 16 amino acids. Germline CDR1 reads SGHRS; CDR2 reads YFSETQ. The sample belongs to a study of blood T cell repertoires in COVID-19. Turning to the study itself: The United States, Italy and Spain were the sources of the acute and convalescent COVID-19 samples. Sources were T cells, B-cell-depleted T cells, or PBMCs; the material itself was cDNA or gDNA.

How the authors handled the data: For nucleated cells, counts were estimated from reference gene primer amplification. Method: immunoSEQ multiplex PCR; TCRdb's copy keeps in-frame clones and lacks some. The DNA was the basis for D and trimming; V, J and clone size are from that table. This sample has a few hundred thousand clones, with approximately 90% found just once. The source material was peripheral blood. This sequence originates from a woman between 45 and 65 years old with COVID-19, enrolled during active disease. The rearrangement links TRBV5-1 to TRBJ2-1; 11 nucleotides line up with TRBD2. This CDR3 reads CASSRPTSGTNNEQFF. The CDR3 DNA is TGCGCCAGCAGCCGTCCGACTAGCGGGACCAACAATGAGCAGTTCTTC.